Shown below are 32 T cell receptor beta chains from a single sample sequenced in a study of T cell repertoires in cytomegalovirus infection. TCRdb itself ran the reads through MiXCR, one entry per CDR3 protein. The repertoire has under 800,000 distinct CDR3 sequences, 24% of them found once; the top ten carry approximately 8%. Specimen: CD8+ T cells from PBMCs. Receptors were obtained from a human donor in good health (CMV status not recorded). Some clones in this sample may be carry-over from other donors' samples.

There are a few counts of this clonotype. The rearrangement joins TRBV29-1 to TRBJ1-1; no clear D. CDR3 length: 11 amino acids. Germline V gives CDR1 SQVTM, CDR2 ANQGSEA. V was pared by 6 bases and J by 10 bases, with 15 bases between. The CDR3 reads CSVPDSRGAFF. The CDR3 DNA sequence: TGCAGCGTCCCCGATTCCCGGGGAGCTTTCTTT.

There are a few counts of this clonotype. The rearrangement joins TRBV28 to TRBJ2-1; 8 bases are shared with TRBD1. CDR3 length equals 18 residues. CDR1 is MDHEN and CDR2 is SYDVKM in the germline V gene. Germline trimming cut 4 bases from V and 4 bases from J; bases unmatched to any gene: 15. CDR3 DNA: TGTGCCAGCAGTTCCCCCCTAAGACAGGGGAGCGGGTACAATGAGCAGTTCTTC. Protein product: CASSSPLRQGSGYNEQFF.

This clonotype was found a few times. In nucleotides, the CDR3 is TGCAGTGCTCCTGACAGCTTGAGCTCCTACGAGCAGTACGTC. Translated, it gives CSAPDSLSSYEQYV. The J gene is TRBJ2-7, the V gene TRBV20-1; D may be TRBD1 (5 bases). Germline lookup yields CDR1 DFQATT and CDR2 SNEGSKA (reference sequence). V shed 5 bases and J shed 0 bases, with 14 bases lying between them. The CDR3 is made up of 14 amino acids.

J is TRBJ2-1 and V is TRBV28; D possibly uses TRBD1 or TRBD2 (5 bases each). The V gene lost 7 bases and the J gene lost 7 bases, with 14 bases spanning the gap. Germline CDR1 is MDHEN and CDR2 is SYDVKM. The CDR3 extends over 13 amino acids. The CDR3 spells CASTRDRGNEQFF. The CDR3 DNA sequence: TGTGCCAGCACCCGGGACCGAGGGAATGAGCAGTTCTTC.

This clonotype occurred a few times. This chain links TRBV9 with TRBJ2-5, with D unresolved. Germline CDR1 is SGDLS and CDR2 is YYNGEE. The CDR3 is made up of 13 amino acids. Trimming removed 0 bases at V and 5 bases at J, with 8 bases between. The CDR3, as DNA: TGTGCCAGCAGCGTAGGCGATATGGAGACCCAGTACTTC. This gives the protein CASSVGDMETQYF.

J is TRBJ1-5 and V is TRBV20-1; TRBD1 matches 12 bases. The CDR3 covers 16 residues. Germline assignment: CDR1 DFQATT and CDR2 SNEGSKA (reference sequence). Germline trimming cut 4 bases from V and 6 bases from J; bases unmatched to any gene: 10. In DNA form, the CDR3 reads TGCAGTGCTATACCGCCGGGACAGGGGGCAAGTCAGCCCCAGCATTTT. This codes for CSAIPPGQGASQPQHF.

This clonotype has only a few counts. The chain uses TRBV20-1 and TRBJ2-2, with a tentative D call TRBD1 (5 bases). The CDR3 runs to 19 residues. Germline V gene data show CDR1 as DFQATT and CDR2 as SNEGSKA (reference sequence). With 0 bases removed from V and 5 bases from J, the gap between germline ends came to 25 bases. This CDR3 reads CSARDPNVGIREKTGELFF. In nucleotides, the CDR3 is TGCAGTGCTAGAGACCCTAATGTCGGAATCAGGGAAAAAACCGGGGAGCTGTTTTTT.

The chain links TRBV6-5 to TRBJ1-6; D remains ambiguous. Between the trimmed V and J ends, which lost 2 bases and 7 bases, there was a span of 18 bases. The CDR3 spans 17 residues. The germline V gene has CDR1 MNHEY and CDR2 SVGAGI. In DNA form, the CDR3 reads TGTGCCAGCAGTTACATGATGGACCCTCTGGAGAATTCACCCCTCCACTTT. Its protein product is CASSYMMDPLENSPLHF.

This clonotype was seen a few times. V is TRBV19 and J is TRBJ1-2; D gene unclear. Germline CDR1 reads LNHDA; CDR2 reads SQIVND (reference sequence). V lost 6 bases and J 1 base, leaving 24 bases between the germline ends. This CDR3 has 18 residues. The CDR3 DNA follows: TGTGCCAGTAGCCTTGGCAGTCGGCGGAACTATGTTAACTATGGCTACACCTTC. Translation gives CASSLGSRRNYVNYGYTF.

A few counts support this clonotype. The chain combines TRBV27 with TRBJ2-1, with 10 bases lining up with TRBD1. The germline V gene encodes CDR1 MNHEY and CDR2 SMNVEV (reference sequence). The CDR3 has 14 residues. The V segment lost 6 bases and the J segment 9 bases; nucleotides outside the gene matches: 8. The DNA of the CDR3 is TGTGCCAGCAGGTCGGGACAGGGGTGGATTGAGCAGTTCTTC. Translating gives CASRSGQGWIEQFF.

This clonotype occurred many times. The rearrangement uses TRBV7-6 and TRBJ2-1, with D uncertain. Trimming took off 5 bases at V and 3 bases at J, with 11 bases between the two ends. From germline, CDR1 is SGHVS and CDR2 FNYEAQ. The CDR3 has 14 amino acids. In nucleotides, the CDR3 is TGTGCCAGCAGCCCCAGACCCCTCTACAATGAGCAGTTCTTC. This gives the protein CASSPRPLYNEQFF.

There are a few counts of this clonotype. The rearrangement links TRBV6-5 to TRBJ2-5; the D is unclear. Between the trimmed V and J ends, which lost 0 bases and 2 bases, there was a span of 10 bases. The V gene's germline CDR1 is MNHEY and CDR2 SVGAGI. This CDR3 is 15 amino acids long. The CDR3 loop is CASSYSNKRQETQYF. The CDR3 coding sequence is TGTGCCAGCAGTTACTCGAACAAAAGACAAGAGACCCAGTACTTC.

This clonotype was seen more than once but under ten times. The J gene is TRBJ2-1, the V gene TRBV29-1, with 7 bases lining up with TRBD2. There are 16 residues in the CDR3. J gave up 5 bases and V 0 bases, and 10 bases lay outside the gene matches. Germline CDR1 SQVTM, CDR2 ANQGSEA. The CDR3 nucleotides read TGCAGCGTTGAAGATTTAAAGGGACTACAAAACAATGAGCAGTTCTTC. Translation: CSVEDLKGLQNNEQFF.

In regard to this clonotype: A much bigger clone sits one base away, suggesting this may be a read error. The DNA for the CDR3 is TGTGCCAGCAACTATCGACAGGGAACCGGGGAGCTGTTTTTT. Protein sequence: CASNYRQGTGELFF. This rearrangement joins TRBV7-8 to TRBJ2-2; 7 bases line up with TRBD1. The CDR3 spans 14 residues. Germline V lookup: CDR1 SGHVS, CDR2 FQNEAQ. V was pared by 7 bases and J by 5 bases, with 7 bases of the junction left unmatched.

V is TRBV28 and J is TRBJ2-5; TRBD2 agrees at 9 bases. This CDR3 has 15 residues. V gave up 7 bases and J gave up 5 bases; unmatched junction bases: 11. Germline V CDR1 and CDR2: MDHEN, SYDVKM. The CDR3 loop reads CASTLGGGGAETQYF. The CDR3 DNA reads TGTGCCAGCACCCTCGGCGGCGGGGGGGCCGAGACCCAGTACTTC.

This chain links TRBV23-1 with TRBJ2-7; tentatively, D is TRBD1 (5 bases). TRBV23-1 is placed among ORFs of uncertain function. The CDR3 extends over 15 amino acids. The V end lost 3 bases, the J end lost 3 bases, and 15 bases lay between the germline ends. CDR3 loop: CASSQRRTLLYEQYV. The CDR3 DNA sequence: TGCGCCAGCAGTCAGCGACGGACATTACTCTACGAGCAGTACGTC.

This clonotype was picked up many times. The V gene is TRBV7-8, the J gene TRBJ1-1; the D is unclear. Germline V lookup: CDR1 SGHVS, CDR2 FQNEAQ. CDR3 size: 13 residues. The V end was cut by 2 bases, the J end by 6 bases, with 10 bases between. This chain's CDR3 is CASSLMGGPEAFF. As DNA, the CDR3 is TGTGCCAGCAGCTTAATGGGAGGACCTGAAGCTTTCTTT.

The rearrangement links TRBV20-1 to TRBJ2-7; D is unresolved. Germline V lookup: CDR1 DFQATT, CDR2 SNEGSKA (reference sequence). This CDR3 has 13 amino acids. The DNA of the CDR3 is TGCAGTGCTAGAGCACAGTCCTCCTACGATCAGTACGTC. Translation gives CSARAQSSYDQYV.

In this sample, this clonotype turned up many times. This chain connects TRBV7-6 to TRBJ2-1; 13 nucleotides align to TRBD2. The CDR3 is 17 residues long. V was clipped by 5 bases and J by 7 bases; unmatched bases: 11. Germline values: CDR1 SGHVS, CDR2 FNYEAQ. The CDR3 loop reads CASSLLKGLAGLNEQFF. The CDR3 DNA sequence: TGTGCCAGCAGCCTCTTGAAGGGACTAGCGGGGCTAAATGAGCAGTTCTTC.

This clonotype was detected ten times or more. This chain links TRBV6-2 or TRBV6-3 with TRBJ2-5; D is possibly TRBD1 (5 bases). V shed 4 bases and J shed 4 bases, with 10 bases lying between them. The CDR3 has 13 amino acids. Germline CDR1 and CDR2: MNHEY and SVGEGT. The CDR3 is CASSSGLLETQYF. CDR3 bases: TGTGCCAGCAGTTCAGGGCTACTAGAGACCCAGTACTTC.

CDR3 nucleotide sequence: TGTGCCAGCAGCCTCGGTGGTGGGGGACCTAGCACAGATACGCAGTATTTT. Its translation is CASSLGGGGPSTDTQYF. The rearrangement links TRBV7-6 to TRBJ2-3; D is possibly TRBD1 or TRBD2 (5 bases each). Germline V gene data show CDR1 as SGHVS and CDR2 as FNYEAQ. This CDR3 is 17 amino acids long. Between the trimmed V and J ends, which lost 5 bases and 0 bases, there was a span of 18 bases. Based on the CDR3 plus reference TRBV7-6 and TRBJ2-3, the full variable domain is GAGVSQSPRYKVTKRGQDVALRCDPISGHVSLYWYRQALGQGPEFLTYFNYEAQQDKSGLPNDRFSAERPEGSISTLTIQRTEQRDSAMYRCASSLGGGGPSTDTQYFGPGTRLTVL.

This clonotype was recorded only once. The gene calls are TRBV29-1 and TRBJ2-5, with no clear D. Germline values: CDR1 SQVTM, CDR2 ANQGSEA. V was trimmed by 3 bases and J by 1 base, leaving 12 bases between them. This CDR3 region has 14 residues. CDR3 residues: CSVEKGNPQETQYF. For the CDR3, the DNA is TGCAGCGTTGAGAAGGGAAACCCCCAAGAGACCCAGTACTTC.

V gene TRBV12-3 or TRBV12-4 combines with J gene TRBJ2-3, with 8 bases fitting TRBD2. Germline trimming cut 2 bases from V and 1 base from J; bases unmatched to any gene: 14. The CDR3 is 19 amino acids. CDR3 amino acids: CASSLPRRARAGGTDTQYF. The DNA for the CDR3 is TGTGCCAGCAGTTTACCCCGCCGTGCTCGAGCGGGGGGCACAGATACGCAGTATTTT.

This rearrangement joins TRBV5-1 to TRBJ2-7, with 9 bases that match TRBD1. Germline trimming cut 4 bases from V and 1 base from J; bases unmatched to any gene: 6. The CDR3 is made up of 15 amino acids. The germline V gene encodes CDR1 SGHRS and CDR2 YFSETQ. Here the CDR3 reads CASSATGTGSYEQYF. Written as DNA, the CDR3 is TGCGCCAGCAGCGCAACCGGGACAGGGTCCTACGAGCAGTACTTC. The entire variable domain, with the rest obtained from reference TRBV5-1 and TRBJ2-7, is as follows: KAGVTQTPRYLIKTRGQQVTLSCSPISGHRSVSWYQQTPGQGLQFLFEYFSETQRNKGNFPGRFSGRQFSNSRSEMNVSTLELGDSALYLCASSATGTGSYEQYFGPGTRLTVT.

This clonotype was counted ten times or more. The rearrangement joins TRBV28 to TRBJ2-5; TRBD1 agrees at 7 bases. Germline V CDR1 and CDR2: MDHEN, SYDVKM. V shed 2 bases, J shed 5 bases, and the junction held 20 bases outside the gene matches. The CDR3 covers 19 residues. The CDR3 here is CASSLLSAGTVEVGETQYF. CDR3 sequence (DNA): TGTGCCAGCAGTTTACTGTCGGCCGGGACAGTCGAAGTAGGGGAGACCCAGTACTTC. The complete variable domain, with remaining parts taken from reference TRBV28 and TRBJ2-5, reads DVKVTQSSRYLVKRTGEKVFLECVQDMDHENMFWYRQDPGLGLRLIYFSYDVKMKEKGDIPEGYSVSREKKERFSLILESASTNQTSMYLCASSLLSAGTVEVGETQYFGPGTRLLVL.

This clonotype was seen at least ten times. J is TRBJ2-4 and V is TRBV7-9; D not certain. Trimming removed 4 bases from V and 3 bases from J, with 7 bases in between. Germline V gene lookup returns CDR1 SEHNR and CDR2 FQNEAQ (reference sequence). This CDR3 region has 13 residues. This chain's CDR3 is CASSSGRKNIQYF. Written as DNA, the CDR3 is TGTGCCAGCAGCTCCGGACGCAAAAACATTCAGTACTTC.

This clonotype was seen at least ten times. The chain joins TRBV7-9 to TRBJ2-6; TRBD2 matches 7 bases. V was pared by 5 bases and J by 0 bases, with 10 bases of the junction left unmatched. Germline V gene lookup returns CDR1 SEHNR and CDR2 FQNEAQ (reference sequence). The CDR3 extends over 18 amino acids. The CDR3 here is CASSGAGRPDSGANVLTF. As DNA, the CDR3 is TGTGCCAGCAGCGGGGCCGGGAGGCCTGACTCTGGGGCCAACGTCCTGACTTTC.

This clonotype was seen a handful of times. This chain uses TRBV6-2 or TRBV6-3 with TRBJ2-7, with a weak D call TRBD2 (5 bases). Trimming pared 2 bases from V and 6 bases from J, leaving 11 bases between. The germline V gene encodes CDR1 MNHEY and CDR2 SVGEGT. This CDR3 contains 13 residues. The CDR3 reads CASSYIGGAEQYV. DNA of the CDR3: TGTGCCAGCAGTTACATAGGAGGTGCCGAGCAGTACGTC.

The rearrangement links TRBV28 to TRBJ1-1, with D possibly matching TRBD1 (5 bases). Germline V gene lookup returns CDR1 MDHEN and CDR2 SYDVKM. With 3 bases removed from V and 1 base from J, the gap between germline ends came to 18 bases. This CDR3 is built from 17 residues. The CDR3 DNA follows: TGTGCCAGCAGTTTTCTTCTAATCTCCCAGGGGAACACTGAAGCTTTCTTT. The encoded protein is CASSFLLISQGNTEAFF. Variable domain in full (rest from reference TRBV28 and TRBJ1-1): DVKVTQSSRYLVKRTGEKVFLECVQDMDHENMFWYRQDPGLGLRLIYFSYDVKMKEKGDIPEGYSVSREKKERFSLILESASTNQTSMYLCASSFLLISQGNTEAFFGQGTRLTVV.

This clonotype was counted many times. The chain carries TRBV7-2 and TRBJ2-3, with 8 bases that match TRBD2. The trim removed 5 bases at V and 1 base at J, leaving 8 bases unmatched. Germline CDR1 is SGHTA and CDR2 is FQGNSA. The CDR3 covers 16 residues. The CDR3 spells CASSTMGLVGTDTQYF. CDR3 DNA sequence: TGTGCCAGCAGCACGATGGGACTAGTCGGCACAGATACGCAGTATTTT.

This chain connects TRBV29-1 to TRBJ1-2, with TRBD1 matching over 10 bases. V lost 5 bases, J lost 4 bases, and 4 bases stayed unmatched. CDR3 length: 13 amino acids. Germline CDR1 SQVTM, CDR2 ANQGSEA. CDR3 bases: TGCAGCGTTCGAGGGACAGGGGCCTATGGCTACACCTTC. Translating gives CSVRGTGAYGYTF.

The chain employs TRBV6-6 and TRBJ2-3; no firm D call. The length of the CDR3 is 15 residues. Germline CDR1 MNHNY, CDR2 SVGAGI (reference sequence). V lost 2 bases and J lost 2, with 11 bases in between. The CDR3 spells CASSYGAEYTDTQYF. The DNA for the CDR3 is TGTGCCAGCAGTTACGGAGCAGAATACACAGATACGCAGTATTTT.